A single sample gave rise to the 28 T cell receptor beta chains below, sequenced in a study of T-cell reconstitution after alpha-beta-depleted transplantation in children. Unique molecular identifiers featured in how the TCRbeta library was prepared. MiXCR, run by TCRdb on the PCR reads, gives a single entry per CDR3 protein. Among some 200,000 distinct CDR3 sequences listed, around 7% were seen once. Sequencing was performed on PBMCs, taken before TCRalphabeta/CD19-depleted stem cell transplant. The source is a boy aged 2 to 10 with acute lymphoblastic leukemia, due to receive a stem cell transplant.

This clonotype was seen many times. The chain combines TRBV5-1 with TRBJ2-1; the D is unclear. V was clipped by 7 bases and J by 6 bases, with 8 bases between them. The germline CDR1 and CDR2 sequences are SGHRS and YFSETQ. CDR3 length: 11 amino acids. CDR3 sequence (DNA): TGCGCCAGCGCAATAGGCAATGAGCAGTTCTTC. This gives the protein CASAIGNEQFF.

This clonotype was counted only a few times. The rearrangement uses TRBV10-3 and TRBJ1-1; D remains unclear. Germline V gives CDR1 ENHRY, CDR2 SYGVKD. Trimming pared 8 bases from V and 4 bases from J, leaving 17 bases between. This CDR3 spans 14 amino acids. Here the CDR3 reads CAIRTTERATEAFF. Written as DNA, the CDR3 is TGTGCCATCCGCACGACCGAGAGGGCCACTGAAGCTTTCTTT.

Only a few counts were recorded for this clonotype. This chain links TRBV29-1 with TRBJ1-1, with D maybe TRBD1 (6 bases). The length of the CDR3 is 11 residues. The V gene lost 7 bases and the J gene lost 3 bases, with 9 bases spanning the gap. CDR1 and CDR2 (germline): SQVTM, ANQGSEA. The chain's CDR3 is CSGRGHTEAFF. The DNA of the CDR3 is TGCAGCGGCCGGGGGCACACTGAAGCTTTCTTT.

The chain employs TRBV6-1 and TRBJ2-1; 7 bases agree with TRBD2. Germline CDR1 MNHNS, CDR2 SASEGT. V lost 6 bases and J lost 3; bases outside the gene matches: 8. There are 15 residues in the CDR3. The CDR3: CASSSRGVNYNEQFF. As DNA, the CDR3 is TGTGCCAGCAGCAGCCGGGGGGTGAACTACAATGAGCAGTTCTTC.

This clonotype was seen ten or more times. The rearrangement joins TRBV28 to TRBJ2-5; 12 bases fit TRBD2. CDR1 is MDHEN, CDR2 SYDVKM, per germline. The V and J ends lost 2 bases and 4 bases, in that order; junction bases with no gene match: 5. The CDR3 is 16 residues long. The CDR3 is CASSLPTSGGRETQYF. Here the CDR3 DNA reads TGTGCCAGCAGTTTACCTACTAGCGGGGGGCGAGAGACCCAGTACTTC.

The V and J genes are TRBV2 and TRBJ1-2; D not resolved. The length of the CDR3 is 12 residues. Germline V gives CDR1 SNHLY, CDR2 FYNNEI. Between the trimmed V and J ends, which lost 8 bases and 7 bases, there was a span of 14 bases. The CDR3 DNA reads as TGTGCCAGCCCATCAGGTCCAGGTGGCTACACCTTC. Amino acids: CASPSGPGGYTF. Full variable domain (rest looked up from reference TRBV2 and TRBJ1-2): EPEVTQTPSHQVTQMGQEVILRCVPISNHLYFYWYRQILGQKVEFLVSFYNNEISEKSEIFDDQFSVERPDGSNFTLKIRSTKLEDSAMYFCASPSGPGGYTFGSGTRLTVV.

This clonotype was counted ten times or more. J is TRBJ2-1 and V is TRBV7-9; 10 nucleotides agree with TRBD2. Germline V gene sequence: CDR1 SEHNR, CDR2 FQNEAQ (reference sequence). There are 17 residues in the CDR3. The V gene end was trimmed by 0 bases and the J gene end by 2 bases; junction bases not matched to a gene: 4. Here the CDR3 DNA reads TGTGCCAGCAGCTTAGCCGAGCGGGGGGGCCCCTACAATGAGCAGTTCTTC. Translating it yields CASSLAERGGPYNEQFF. Drawing the rest from reference TRBV7-9 and TRBJ2-1, the complete variable domain is DTGVSQNPRHKITKRGQNVTFRCDPISEHNRLYWYRQTLGQGPEFLTYFQNEAQLEKSRLLSDRFSAERPKGSFSTLEIQRTEQGDSAMYLCASSLAERGGPYNEQFFGPGTRLTVL.

This clonotype was seen more than once but under ten times. This chain links TRBV10-3 with TRBJ1-2; TRBD1 might be the D (5 bases). Germline CDR1 reads ENHRY; CDR2 reads SYGVKD. Trimming shortened V by 5 bases and J by 9 bases, and 22 bases separated the two germline ends. CDR3 length: 15 residues. CDR3 sequence: CAISPEVMGGISYTF. The CDR3 coding sequence is TGTGCCATCAGTCCAGAAGTGATGGGGGGGATTAGCTACACCTTC.

The chain has TRBV20-1 and TRBJ1-4; D remains unclear. The CDR3 is 15 residues long. V shed 3 bases and J shed 4 bases, with 15 bases lying between them. Germline V gene lookup returns CDR1 DFQATT and CDR2 SNEGSKA (reference sequence). The DNA for the CDR3 is TGCAGTGCTAGGCGACTAGGAGAAGTTAATGAAAAACTGTTTTTT. It translates to CSARRLGEVNEKLFF.

The sample holds a few counts of this clonotype. J is TRBJ2-7 and V is TRBV11-2; maybe TRBD1 (6 bases). Per germline, CDR1 SGHAT and CDR2 FQNNGV. The CDR3 covers 14 residues. The V and J ends lost 5 bases and 6 bases respectively, with 17 bases between them. The CDR3 protein is CASSGYRVYGEQYF. CDR3 coding DNA: TGTGCCAGCAGCGGGTACAGGGTCTATGGCGAGCAGTACTTC.

This clonotype has more than one count but fewer than ten. This chain uses TRBV18 with TRBJ2-2; 10 bases are shared with TRBD1. Germline V gives CDR1 KGHSH, CDR2 LQKENI. V was clipped by 0 bases and J by 5 bases; unmatched bases: 6. This CDR3 is built from 17 residues. CDR3 loop: CASSPPFGTGVTGELFF. As DNA, the CDR3 is TGTGCCAGCTCACCACCTTTTGGGACAGGGGTGACCGGGGAGCTGTTTTTT.

This clonotype was counted only a few times. This chain links TRBV7-9 with TRBJ2-5; possible D gene TRBD2, 5 bases. The CDR3 contains 15 residues. CDR1 SEHNR and CDR2 FQNEAQ come from the germline V gene (reference sequence). V lost 2 bases to trimming and J lost 9 bases, with 19 bases between them. CDR3 sequence (DNA): TGTGCCAGCAGCTTAACAGAAGGCCCCACCGGGGCCCAGTACTTC. This encodes CASSLTEGPTGAQYF.

The chain combines TRBV28 with TRBJ2-3; D gene ambiguous. CDR3 size: 13 residues. V dropped 8 bases and J dropped 3 bases, with 12 bases sitting between them. Germline values: CDR1 MDHEN, CDR2 SYDVKM. The DNA for the CDR3 is TGTGCCAGCCAAGGCGCGAGAACAGATACGCAGTATTTT. It yields the protein CASQGARTDTQYF.

CDR3 bases: TGCAGTGCTGATGGGGGGGGAGCATCCTACGAGCAGTACTTC. Translation: CSADGGGASYEQYF. The gene calls are TRBV20-1 and TRBJ2-7; 7 nucleotides agree with TRBD2. This CDR3 spans 14 amino acids. Unmatched junction bases numbered 8, after V lost 5 bases and J lost 1 base. CDR1 is DFQATT, CDR2 SNEGSKA, per germline (reference sequence).

J is TRBJ2-1 and V is TRBV11-1; 11 bases align to TRBD2. This CDR3 spans 20 amino acids. CDR1 and CDR2 from the germline V gene are SGHAT and FQDESV (reference sequence). V gave up 5 bases and J gave up 6 bases; unmatched junction bases: 21. The CDR3 DNA follows: TGTGCCAGCAGCCAAAATACAGGGTTTCGTCCGGGACTAGCGGCCAATGAGCAGTTCTTC. This codes for CASSQNTGFRPGLAANEQFF.

Ten or more counts support this clonotype. This rearrangement joins TRBV14 to TRBJ2-5; 7 bases fit TRBD2. With V trimmed by 0 bases and J by 2 bases, 9 bases remained unmatched. The V gene's germline CDR1 is SGHDN and CDR2 FVKESK. There are 17 residues in the CDR3. The CDR3 region is CASSQDPRGNFQETQYF. In DNA form, the CDR3 reads TGTGCCAGCAGCCAAGATCCGCGGGGGAACTTTCAAGAGACCCAGTACTTC.

This clonotype has at least ten counts. CDR3 bases: TGTGCCAGCAGCTTTAGGCAGTCTGGGACCCAGTACTTC. This encodes CASSFRQSGTQYF. This chain links TRBV7-2 with TRBJ2-5; D gene unclear. V was cut by 3 bases and J by 7 bases, with 12 bases left in between. This CDR3 has 13 residues. Germline CDR1 is SGHTA and CDR2 is FQGNSA.

This clonotype was detected only a few times. The chain recombines TRBV3-1 with TRBJ2-1; 7 nucleotides agree with TRBD2. CDR1 and CDR2 from the germline V gene are LGHDT and YNNKEL (reference sequence). J was trimmed by 6 bases and V by 4 bases; bases with no gene match: 18. The CDR3 contains 18 residues. This CDR3 reads CASSPLSSGGSTFNEQFF. CDR3 nucleotides: TGTGCCAGCAGCCCGTTATCATCGGGCGGGAGTACCTTCAATGAGCAGTTCTTC.

The CDR3 DNA reads as TGTGCCAGCAGCTTTACAGGATTCAGGGAGACCCAGTACTTC. Protein product: CASSFTGFRETQYF. V and J are TRBV7-9 and TRBJ2-5, with D possibly TRBD1 on 5 matching bases. Germline V gene data show CDR1 as SEHNR and CDR2 as FQNEAQ (reference sequence). There are 14 residues in the CDR3. V lost 3 bases, J lost 5 bases, and 13 bases lay in between.

Many counts were recorded for this clonotype. The chain is built from TRBV5-1 and TRBJ2-1; D assignment may be TRBD1 or TRBD2 (5 bases each). CDR1 SGHRS and CDR2 YFSETQ come from the germline V gene. This CDR3 has 15 residues. The V gene lost 4 bases and the J gene lost 9 bases, with 20 bases spanning the gap. This CDR3 reads CASSATGTSWGEQFF. CDR3 DNA: TGCGCCAGCAGCGCAACCGGGACCTCATGGGGTGAGCAGTTCTTC.

This clonotype was detected ten times or more. The gene calls are TRBV29-1 and TRBJ1-2; TRBD1 is a possible D gene (6 bases). Germline CDR1 and CDR2: SQVTM and ANQGSEA. V shed 7 bases and J shed 3 bases, with 21 bases lying between them. The CDR3 consists of 15 residues. The CDR3 nucleotides read TGCAGCGCCCTCCGAGGCGGCCAGGGGTACTATGGCTACACCTTC. Its protein product is CSALRGGQGYYGYTF.

This clonotype was seen a handful of times. This chain links TRBV12-3 or TRBV12-4 with TRBJ2-1; TRBD2 aligns across 9 bases. The CDR3 extends over 16 amino acids. Trimming at V came to 3 bases and at J to 9 bases, leaving 12 bases not matched to a gene. The CDR3 is CASSFRWREGAPEQFF. DNA of the CDR3: TGTGCCAGCAGTTTCCGGTGGCGGGAGGGGGCCCCTGAGCAGTTCTTC.

This clonotype was seen a handful of times. This rearrangement joins TRBV9 to TRBJ2-4; 7 nucleotides agree with TRBD1. Germline V gives CDR1 SGDLS, CDR2 YYNGEE. The CDR3 loop spans 15 amino acids. The V segment lost 4 bases and the J segment 3 bases; nucleotides outside the gene matches: 7. The CDR3 region has the DNA TGTGCCAGCAGCCGGGACAGCATCAGCAAAAACATTCAGTACTTC. Translating gives CASSRDSISKNIQYF.

The rearrangement joins TRBV28 to TRBJ1-3; TRBD1 might be the D (6 bases). The CDR3 sequence is 14 residues long. V gave up 5 bases and J gave up 4 bases, with 12 bases separating them. Germline values: CDR1 MDHEN, CDR2 SYDVKM. The chain's CDR3 is CASSPQGLGNTIYF. The CDR3 region has the DNA TGTGCCAGCAGTCCACAGGGTTTGGGAAACACCATATATTTT. The full variable domain, completed using reference TRBV28 and TRBJ1-3, is DVKVTQSSRYLVKRTGEKVFLECVQDMDHENMFWYRQDPGLGLRLIYFSYDVKMKEKGDIPEGYSVSREKKERFSLILESASTNQTSMYLCASSPQGLGNTIYFGEGSWLTVV.

This clonotype was recorded at least ten times. This sequence joins TRBV3-1 and TRBJ2-5, with 10 bases aligning to TRBD2. V was pared by 4 bases and J by 0 bases, with 11 bases of the junction left unmatched. The CDR3 contains 18 residues. Germline loops: CDR1 LGHDT, CDR2 YNNKEL (reference sequence). CDR3 bases: TGTGCCAGCAGCCCCCGGCTAGCGGGAGATCCCTACCAAGAGACCCAGTACTTC. Protein product: CASSPRLAGDPYQETQYF.

This clonotype was seen many times. V usage is TRBV7-9 and J usage is TRBJ2-7; D is unresolved. Germline V gene data show CDR1 as SEHNR and CDR2 as FQNEAQ (reference sequence). V lost 3 bases to trimming and J lost 2 bases, with 11 bases between them. The CDR3 contains 14 residues. CDR3 nucleotides: TGTGCCAGCAGCTTTGGAGTGTCTCCCTACGAGCAGTACTTC. This gives the protein CASSFGVSPYEQYF.

This clonotype was observed many times. The chain uses TRBV20-1 and TRBJ1-2; D might be TRBD1 (6 bases). Germline V gives CDR1 DFQATT, CDR2 SNEGSKA (reference sequence). CDR3 length: 13 amino acids. V lost 4 bases, J lost 4 bases, and 13 bases lay in between. The CDR3 nucleotides are TGCAGTGCTAACAGGGAACGTTTCTATGGCTACACCTTC. As protein: CSANRERFYGYTF.

Only a few counts were recorded for this clonotype. The chain combines TRBV5-1 with TRBJ2-4; 9 positions agree with TRBD1. Germline lookup yields CDR1 SGHRS and CDR2 YFSETQ. V lost 1 base and J lost 5; bases outside the gene matches: 1. The CDR3 extends over 14 amino acids. The chain's CDR3 is CASSLTGGENIQYF. The DNA of the CDR3 is TGCGCCAGCAGCTTGACAGGGGGCGAAAACATTCAGTACTTC.